Listed here are 22 T cell receptor beta chains from one sample, sequenced in a study of identical twins. TCRdb independently ran MiXCR on the 5' RACE reads; one entry per CDR3 protein. The table has under 800,000 distinct CDR3 sequences, less than 25% seen once. This sample was also put to use in a study of T cells expressing NK-cell markers.

The material sequenced was PBMCs. Receptors were obtained from a woman under 30 in good health.

CDR3 in DNA: TGTGCCAACAACAGGGGCCAAGAGACCCAGTACTTC. Translation gives CANNRGQETQYF. This sequence joins TRBV12-3 or TRBV12-4 and TRBJ2-5, with TRBD1 matching 7 bases. The CDR3 is 12 amino acids. Trimming at V came to 10 bases and at J to 1 base, leaving 3 bases not matched to a gene.

The chain recombines TRBV3-1 with TRBJ1-4, with D unresolved. Germline lookup yields CDR1 LGHDT and CDR2 YNNKEL (reference sequence). Trimming shortened V by 0 bases and J by 10 bases, and 9 bases separated the two germline ends. This CDR3 has 13 residues. CDR3 sequence reads: CASSQEAIGKLFF. For the CDR3, the DNA is TGTGCCAGCAGCCAAGAGGCCATTGGAAAACTGTTTTTT.

Ten or more counts support this clonotype. The chain uses TRBV3-1 and TRBJ2-4, with TRBD2 matching over 9 bases. The germline CDR1 and CDR2 sequences are LGHDT and YNNKEL (reference sequence). The CDR3 is 16 residues long. Losses at the gene ends were 4 bases for V and 11 bases for J; bases not matched to a gene: 15. CDR3 nucleotide sequence: TGTGCCAGCAGCCTAACGACTAGCGGCCTAGGCGGAGTTCAGTACTTC. It is translated as CASSLTTSGLGGVQYF. Looking up the rest from reference TRBV3-1 and TRBJ2-4 gives the full variable domain: DTAVSQTPKYLVTQMGNDKSIKCEQNLGHDTMYWYKQDSKKFLKIMFSYNNKELIINETVPNRFSPKSPDKAHLNLHINSLELGDSAVYFCASSLTTSGLGGVQYFGAGTRLSVL.

This clonotype was detected a few times. V usage is TRBV12-3 or TRBV12-4 and J usage is TRBJ1-2; the D gene is possibly TRBD1 (5 bases). The V gene lost 3 bases and the J gene lost 3 bases, with 8 bases spanning the gap. The CDR3 totals 13 residues. CDR3 residues: CASSFRVDYGYTF. The CDR3 DNA follows: TGTGCCAGCAGTTTCAGGGTAGACTATGGCTACACCTTC.

V usage is TRBV20-1 and J usage is TRBJ2-1; D possibly matches TRBD1 or TRBD2 (6 bases each). The CDR3 is 14 amino acids. Germline CDR1 and CDR2: DFQATT and SNEGSKA (reference sequence). V lost 6 bases and J 3 bases, leaving 15 bases between the germline ends. The CDR3 DNA is TGCAGTGCCCGGACGGGGGCGCTCTACAATGAGCAGTTCTTC. It encodes CSARTGALYNEQFF.

The sample holds a few counts of this clonotype. The rearrangement uses TRBV12-3 or TRBV12-4 and TRBJ1-1; D possibly corresponds to TRBD1 (5 bases). The CDR3 runs to 15 residues. V lost 6 bases and J lost 2, with 16 bases in between. Here the CDR3 reads CASRTFGGQNTEAFF. The DNA of the CDR3 is TGTGCCAGCAGGACATTCGGGGGTCAAAACACTGAAGCTTTCTTT.

V and J are TRBV15 and TRBJ2-5; D is uncertain. The V and J ends lost 3 bases and 4 bases respectively, with 12 bases between them. Germline lookup yields CDR1 LNHNV and CDR2 YYDKDF (reference sequence). CDR3 length equals 14 residues. The CDR3 loop is CATSRDFGGETQYF. The CDR3 nucleotides are TGTGCCACCAGCAGGGATTTCGGCGGAGAGACCCAGTACTTC.

This clonotype was observed many times. The V gene is TRBV2, the J gene TRBJ1-1; TRBD1 agrees at 7 bases. The CDR3 spans 11 residues. Germline V gene data show CDR1 as SNHLY and CDR2 as FYNNEI. J was trimmed by 12 bases and V by 9 bases; bases with no gene match: 10. This CDR3 reads CARGSGTATFF. The CDR3 coding sequence is TGTGCCAGGGGATCCGGGACAGCAACTTTCTTT.

This clonotype occurred a few times. The CDR3 coding sequence is TGCAGTGCTAGAGAGGGACAGGGGGCAGATACGCAGTATTTT. Its translation is CSAREGQGADTQYF. This rearrangement joins TRBV20-1 to TRBJ2-3; 11 positions match TRBD1. CDR3 length: 14 residues. V shed 0 bases, J shed 4 bases, and the junction held 0 bases outside the gene matches. The V gene's germline CDR1 is DFQATT and CDR2 SNEGSKA (reference sequence).

There are a few counts of this clonotype. V and J are TRBV20-1 and TRBJ2-3; D is possibly TRBD1 (6 bases). The CDR3 is 15 residues long. Trimming shortened V by 6 bases and J by 1 base, and 17 bases separated the two germline ends. Germline CDR1 reads DFQATT; CDR2 reads SNEGSKA (reference sequence). CDR3 sequence: CSAVSPRQGTDTQYF. The CDR3 DNA follows: TGCAGTGCCGTATCGCCCCGACAGGGCACAGATACGCAGTATTTT.

The chain combines TRBV7-2 with TRBJ2-2; D not certain. The germline V and J ends were trimmed by 1 base and 5 bases, with 11 bases remaining between them. There are 15 residues in the CDR3. Per the germline V gene, CDR1 is SGHTA and CDR2 is FQGNSA. Here the CDR3 reads CASSLGLRRTGELFF. The CDR3 coding sequence is TGTGCCAGCAGCTTAGGCCTCCGGAGAACCGGGGAGCTGTTTTTT.

This clonotype has more than one count but fewer than ten. The V gene is TRBV12-3 or TRBV12-4, the J gene TRBJ2-7; no clear D gene. The V gene lost 6 bases and the J gene lost 6 bases, with 9 bases spanning the gap. This CDR3 is built from 11 residues. The CDR3 loop reads CASSQPGEQYF. CDR3 sequence (DNA): TGTGCCAGCAGCCAACCCGGCGAGCAGTACTTC.

The chain has TRBV12-3 or TRBV12-4 and TRBJ2-7, with D tentatively TRBD1 (5 bases). Trimming cost V 1 base and J 5 bases, with 12 bases left between them. The CDR3 runs to 14 residues. The CDR3 region has the DNA TGTGCCAGCAGTTTAGGTACAGGTGTCCACGAGCAGTACTTC. It yields the protein CASSLGTGVHEQYF.

The CDR3 coding sequence is TGCAGTGCGCGAGCCATTAACACTGAAGCTTTCTTT. Residues: CSARAINTEAFF. This chain links TRBV20-1 with TRBJ1-1; D gene ambiguous. Germline lookup yields CDR1 DFQATT and CDR2 SNEGSKA (reference sequence). Trimming took 6 bases from V and 2 from J, leaving 10 bases between them. The CDR3 loop spans 12 amino acids.

This clonotype was seen many times. The V call is TRBV20-1, the J call TRBJ2-5; no reliable D call. Germline CDR1 and CDR2: DFQATT and SNEGSKA (reference sequence). The CDR3 is made up of 12 amino acids. V shed 1 base and J shed 5 bases, with 8 bases lying between them. The CDR3 bases are TGCAGTGCTAGAGGCCGCCGGGAGACCCAGTACTTC. It is translated as CSARGRRETQYF.

This clonotype appeared a few times. V usage is TRBV9 and J usage is TRBJ1-2; 9 bases line up with TRBD1. V shed 3 bases, J shed 7 bases, and the junction held 7 bases outside the gene matches. Germline V gives CDR1 SGDLS, CDR2 YYNGEE. The CDR3 has 14 amino acids. The chain's CDR3 is CASSGGSTGGGYTF. CDR3 sequence (DNA): TGTGCCAGCAGCGGGGGCTCGACAGGGGGTGGCTACACCTTC. The full variable domain, its missing parts supplied by reference TRBV9 and TRBJ1-2, is DSGVTQTPKHLITATGQRVTLRCSPRSGDLSVYWYQQSLDQGLQFLIQYYNGEERAKGNILERFSAQQFPDLHSELNLSSLELGDSALYFCASSGGSTGGGYTFGSGTRLTVV.

This clonotype has a single count. The chain employs TRBV11-2 and TRBJ2-3; tentative D call: TRBD2 (6 bases). Germline-derived CDR1 and CDR2 are SGHAT and FQNNGV. CDR3 size: 15 residues. The ends were cut back, 4 bases at V and 2 bases at J, with 13 bases in the middle. In nucleotides, the CDR3 is TGTGCCAGCAGCTCAGGAGGGTGGGACACAGATACGCAGTATTTT. This encodes CASSSGGWDTDTQYF.

This clonotype has at least ten counts. The V and J genes are TRBV9 and TRBJ1-3, with D unclear. CDR1 is SGDLS, CDR2 YYNGEE, per germline. The CDR3 totals 15 residues. Trimming stripped 0 bases from V and 0 bases from J, with 7 bases between. The CDR3 spells CASSVGAVSGNTIYF. Written as DNA, the CDR3 is TGTGCCAGCAGCGTAGGGGCCGTCTCTGGAAACACCATATATTTT.

V usage is TRBV15 and J usage is TRBJ2-4; possible D gene TRBD2, 6 bases. CDR1 LNHNV and CDR2 YYDKDF come from the germline V gene (reference sequence). The CDR3 has 16 residues. Trimming pared 5 bases from V and 7 bases from J, leaving 21 bases between. The CDR3, as DNA: TGTGCCACCAGCGGCAGAGGCGGGGAAAGTGGTAACATTCAGTACTTC. Its translation is CATSGRGGESGNIQYF.

This clonotype was seen repeatedly, ten times or more. The DNA for the CDR3 is TGTGCCATCCTTCGAGGGATTGGAGATACGCAGTATTTT. Amino acid sequence: CAILRGIGDTQYF. The rearrangement links TRBV10-3 to TRBJ2-3, with D maybe TRBD2 (5 bases). The CDR3 has 13 amino acids. V lost 8 bases, J lost 5 bases, and 14 bases lay in between. Germline CDR1 ENHRY, CDR2 SYGVKD.

This chain uses TRBV27 with TRBJ1-6; TRBD1 might be the D (5 bases). Germline values: CDR1 MNHEY, CDR2 SMNVEV (reference sequence). The ends were cut back, 8 bases at V and 7 bases at J, with 15 bases in the middle. This CDR3 has 14 residues. CDR3 in amino acids: CASSTGLWNSPLHF. CDR3 bases: TGTGCCAGCTCAACGGGACTGTGGAATTCACCCCTCCACTTT.

This clonotype was detected only a few times. The chain uses TRBV12-3 or TRBV12-4 and TRBJ2-4; 7 nucleotides align to TRBD1. The length of the CDR3 is 17 residues. The trim removed 5 bases at V and 0 bases at J, leaving 10 bases unmatched. DNA of the CDR3: TGTGCCAGCAGTACTCCTAACAGGGGCCTAGCCAAAAACATTCAGTACTTC. Its protein is CASSTPNRGLAKNIQYF.